This is a list of T cell receptor beta chains from one sample in a study of T-cell reconstitution after alpha-beta-depleted transplantation in children. MiXCR, run by TCRdb on the PCR reads, gives a single entry per CDR3 protein. The sample has approximately 650,000 distinct CDR3 sequences, around 12% seen once. The sample in question was PBMCs, obtained before TCRalphabeta/CD19-depleted stem cell transplant. These receptors all come from a girl aged 2 to 10 with congenital amegakaryocytic thrombocytopenia, due to receive a stem cell transplant. The CDR3 runs from the conserved cysteine through the conserved F or W. Fields, in order: clone size, V gene, J gene, D gene, CDR3 protein, CDR3 DNA. The D gene is left open where the match is weak. Rows give clone size only sometimes, using once, few, many, or a class for an expanded clone.

>few|TRBV18|TRBJ1-4|TRBD1
CASSPRTTGANEKLFF
TGTGCCAGCTCACCACGAACGACAGGGGCCAATGAAAAACTGTTTTTT
>many|TRBV5-1|TRBJ2-1|TRBD2
CASSFGLAHNEQFF
TGCGCCAGCAGCTTTGGACTAGCCCACAATGAGCAGTTCTTC
>.|TRBV6-6|TRBJ2-2|.
CASSYVLVGELFF
TGTGCCAGCAGTTACGTTCTGGTCGGGGAGCTGTTTTTT
>many|TRBV20-1|TRBJ1-5|.
CSASAQAGQPQHF
TGCAGTGCTAGTGCACAGGCGGGTCAGCCCCAGCATTTT
>many|TRBV5-1|TRBJ1-5|.
CASSLAGEQPQHF
TGCGCCAGCAGCTTGGCGGGCGAACAGCCCCAGCATTTT
>.|TRBV7-2|TRBJ2-3|TRBD1
CASSTRQGTDTQYF
TGTGCCAGCAGCACCCGACAGGGGACAGATACGCAGTATTTT
>many|TRBV7-8|TRBJ2-3|TRBD2
CASSSDRLAGVTDTQYF
TGTGCCAGCAGCTCCGACAGACTAGCGGGAGTCACAGATACGCAGTATTTT
>many|TRBV20-1|TRBJ2-3|.
CSAPRRVRATDTQYF
TGCAGTGCCCCCCGACGGGTCAGGGCAACAGATACGCAGTATTTT
>many|TRBV12-3/TRBV12-4|TRBJ2-7|.
CASSSGPEQYF
TGTGCCAGCAGTTCCGGACCCGAGCAGTACTTC
>few|TRBV3-1|TRBJ2-7|.
CASSQQGARNEQYF
TGTGCCAGCAGCCAACAAGGGGCGCGGAACGAGCAGTACTTC
>many|TRBV20-1|TRBJ1-1|TRBD1
CSAPLTGVNTEAFF
TGCAGTGCTCCCCTGACAGGGGTGAACACTGAAGCTTTCTTT
>.|TRBV7-9|TRBJ2-4|TRBD1
CASSLVSRGPQNIQYF
TGTGCCAGCAGCTTAGTTTCCAGGGGGCCTCAAAACATTCAGTACTTC
>many|TRBV25-1|TRBJ2-2|.
CASSDFTSGELFF
TGTGCCAGCAGTGACTTTACTTCTGGGGAGCTGTTTTTT
>few|TRBV7-3|TRBJ1-1|TRBD1
CASSLSGGQAFF
TGTGCCAGCAGCTTAAGCGGGGGACAGGCTTTCTTT
>many|TRBV5-1|TRBJ1-2|.
CASSFPTGLYGYTF
TGCGCCAGCAGCTTCCCAACAGGCCTCTATGGCTACACCTTC
>many|TRBV12-3/TRBV12-4|TRBJ2-2|.
CASSFGSSFRDTGELFF
TGTGCCAGCAGTTTCGGCTCATCCTTTAGGGACACCGGGGAGCTGTTTTTT
>many|TRBV7-8|TRBJ2-2|TRBD2
CATTQLAGDTGELFF
TGTGCCACCACGCAACTAGCGGGAGATACCGGGGAGCTGTTTTTT
>.|TRBV6-5|TRBJ1-4|.
CASSYDSAVEEKLFF
TGTGCCAGCAGTTACGACAGCGCCGTTGAGGAAAAACTGTTTTTT
>.|TRBV28|TRBJ2-7|.
CASSFTRYPYEQYF
TGTGCCAGCAGTTTTACTCGTTACCCCTACGAGCAGTACTTC
>few|TRBV3-1|TRBJ2-7|.
CATSGTEQYF
TGTGCCACTTCTGGAACGGAGCAGTACTTC
>few|TRBV6-5|TRBJ2-2|TRBD1
CASSRQGMGELFF
TGTGCCAGCAGCCGACAGGGGATGGGGGAGCTGTTTTTT
>few|TRBV4-1|TRBJ2-1|.
CASSQDRRYNEQFF
TGCGCCAGCAGCCAAGATAGGAGATACAATGAGCAGTTCTTC
>.|TRBV4-2|TRBJ2-7|.
CASGPGQLFYEQYF
TGTGCCAGCGGCCCCGGGCAGCTCTTCTACGAGCAGTACTTC
>many|TRBV5-1|TRBJ2-4|.
CASSLVAGISGIQYF
TGCGCCAGCAGCTTGGTGGCGGGAATAAGCGGCATTCAGTACTTC
>few|TRBV7-9|TRBJ1-2|.
CASSLDGDKYYGYTF
TGTGCCAGCAGCTTAGATGGCGATAAGTACTATGGCTACACCTTC
>many|TRBV12-3/TRBV12-4|TRBJ2-3|.
CASKLGSTDTQYF
TGTGCCAGCAAACTAGGAAGCACAGATACGCAGTATTTT
>few|TRBV30|TRBJ1-6|TRBD1
CAWSATGQGLNLHF
TGTGCCTGGAGCGCTACGGGACAGGGGCTAAACCTCCACTTT
>many|TRBV12-5|TRBJ1-2|.
CASGYLLRDYTF
TGTGCTAGTGGCTACCTTCTCCGGGACTACACCTTC
>many|TRBV12-3/TRBV12-4|TRBJ2-7|TRBD1
CASSDRVPFYEQYF
TGTGCCAGCAGTGACAGGGTCCCATTTTACGAGCAGTACTTC
>many|TRBV20-1|TRBJ2-2|TRBD1
CSARRSGQVAGELFF
TGCAGTGCTAGACGGTCCGGACAGGTCGCCGGGGAGCTGTTTTTT
>few|TRBV5-1|TRBJ2-4|.
CASSLAGRDIQYF
TGCGCCAGCAGCTTGGCCGGGCGGGACATTCAGTACTTC
>few|TRBV29-1|TRBJ2-7|.
CSVVRVSTYEQYF
TGCAGCGTTGTTCGTGTAAGCACCTACGAGCAGTACTTC
>many|TRBV5-1|TRBJ2-1|.
CASSLPSSYNEQFF
TGCGCCAGCAGCTTGCCTAGCAGTTACAATGAGCAGTTCTTC
>few|TRBV7-9|TRBJ1-1|.
CASSLVVSARNTEAFF
TGTGCCAGCAGCTTAGTGGTGTCTGCGCGGAACACTGAAGCTTTCTTT
>.|TRBV14|TRBJ2-7|.
CASSQVASNTYEQYF
TGTGCCAGCAGCCAAGTGGCCAGTAACACCTACGAGCAGTACTTC
>.|TRBV27|TRBJ2-1|.
CASSLAGRAYNEQFF
TGTGCCAGCAGTTTAGCGGGACGTGCCTACAATGAGCAGTTCTTC
>many|TRBV29-1|TRBJ1-1|.
CSVGAGLNTEAFF
TGCAGCGTTGGGGCGGGCTTGAACACTGAAGCTTTCTTT
>few|TRBV20-1|TRBJ2-1|TRBD2
CSARGSGGYNEQFF
TGCAGTGCTAGAGGAAGCGGGGGCTACAATGAGCAGTTCTTC
>.|TRBV12-3/TRBV12-4|TRBJ2-5|TRBD2
CASSSIGDSGRARETQYF
TGTGCCAGCAGTTCCATTGGGGATAGCGGGAGGGCCAGAGAGACCCAGTACTTC
>many|TRBV5-1|TRBJ1-1|TRBD1
CASSPLRAGGNTEAFF
TGCGCCAGCAGCCCCCTTCGGGCAGGGGGCAATACTGAAGCTTTCTTT
>few|TRBV20-1|TRBJ2-1|.
CSAPDLDGRFNEQFF
TGCAGTGCGCCAGACCTGGACGGGAGATTTAATGAGCAGTTCTTC
>many|TRBV6-6|TRBJ2-1|.
CATTQGNYNEQFF
TGTGCCACCACCCAGGGTAATTACAATGAGCAGTTCTTC
>many|TRBV29-1|TRBJ2-5|.
CSARESAETQYF
TGCAGCGCTCGGGAGAGCGCTGAGACCCAGTACTTC
>few|TRBV5-4|TRBJ2-2|TRBD2
CASSMGLAGARGTGELFF
TGTGCCAGCAGCATGGGACTAGCGGGAGCGAGAGGGACCGGGGAGCTGTTTTTT
>.|TRBV11-2|TRBJ2-7|TRBD2
CASSSGLAWEQYF
TGTGCCAGCAGCTCGGGACTAGCGTGGGAGCAGTACTTC
>few|TRBV29-1|TRBJ2-1|.
CSVEDGLTSGNEQFF
TGCAGCGTTGAAGACGGGCTTACCTCCGGGAATGAGCAGTTCTTC
>few|TRBV6-5|TRBJ2-1|TRBD1
CASSYTATGAYNEQFF
TGTGCCAGCAGTTACACCGCGACAGGGGCCTACAATGAGCAGTTCTTC
>few|TRBV20-1|TRBJ2-3|TRBD2
CSAPKQREGLGGADTQYF
TGCAGTGCTCCCAAACAGCGGGAGGGCCTGGGGGGCGCCGATACGCAGTATTTT
>few|TRBV10-2|TRBJ2-5|.
CASSEPPNAGKETQYF
TGCGCCAGCAGTGAGCCCCCTAACGCAGGGAAAGAGACCCAGTACTTC
>many|TRBV12-3/TRBV12-4|TRBJ1-1|.
CASRPHPGRMNTEAFF
TGTGCCAGCAGGCCCCACCCGGGACGGATGAACACTGAAGCTTTCTTT
>few|TRBV11-1|TRBJ2-3|.
CASSSSPGLGKNADTQYF
TGTGCCAGCAGCTCATCACCCGGGCTGGGGAAGAACGCAGATACGCAGTATTTT
>.|TRBV7-3|TRBJ1-1|.
CASSPGFGNGNTEAFF
TGTGCCAGCAGCCCAGGATTCGGGAATGGGAACACTGAAGCTTTCTTT
>.|TRBV19|TRBJ2-7|.
CASSIAAWAENEEFYEQYF
TGTGCCAGTAGTATAGCTGCGTGGGCTGAGAACGAGGAATTTTACGAGCAGTACTTC
>many|TRBV29-1|TRBJ2-1|TRBD2
CSVAGVSYNEQFF
TGCAGCGTGGCGGGAGTCTCCTACAATGAGCAGTTCTTC
>many|TRBV20-1|TRBJ2-7|.
CSARDHRYYEQYF
TGCAGTGCTAGAGATCACAGATACTACGAGCAGTACTTC